Shown below are 18 T cell receptor beta chains from a single sample sequenced in a study of regulatory T cells in long-lasting Graves disease. Time point given: newly diagnosed GD, antithyroid drugs for less than 3 months. Preparation of the TCR library used RNA extracted from PBMCs. For TCR beta, libraries came from iRepertoire HTBI primers and Arm-PCR of CDR3 regions. One entry per CDR3 protein results from TCRdb running MiXCR on the multiplex PCR reads. The repertoire holds 300,000 to 400,000 distinct CDR3 sequences, with approximately 15% as singletons. This sample was also put to use in a study of T cells in Graves' hyperthyroidism and ophthalmopathy.

The source material was peripheral blood mononuclear cells (PBMCs), sampled at new diagnosis, from a patient treated with antithyroid drugs. The receptors come from a man aged 35 to 55 with Graves disease.

The chain couples TRBV5-4 to TRBJ1-2; TRBD1 matches at 7 bases. The ends lost 10 bases at V and 5 bases at J; junction bases unmatched: 11. The CDR3 is 13 residues long. Germline V gene lookup returns CDR1 SGHNT and CDR2 YYREEE (reference sequence). In nucleotides, the CDR3 is TGTGCCGTCGGGTCGGACAGGTTATATGGCTACACCTTC. Its protein product is CAVGSDRLYGYTF.

The chain joins TRBV7-9 to TRBJ1-2, with D unresolved. The ends were cut back, 3 bases at V and 2 bases at J, with 7 bases in the middle. The CDR3 loop spans 13 amino acids. Germline V gene data show CDR1 as SEHNR and CDR2 as FQNEAQ (reference sequence). Written as DNA, the CDR3 is TGTGCCAGCAGCTTCGATTCGAACTATGGCTACACCTTC. It specifies CASSFDSNYGYTF.

The table lists this clonotype with many counts. The chain uses TRBV28 and TRBJ1-6, with no clear D. Trimming pared 1 base from V and 5 bases from J, leaving 9 bases between. Looked up from germline, CDR1 is MDHEN and CDR2 is SYDVKM. CDR3 length: 15 amino acids. CDR3 coding DNA: TGTGCCAGCAGTTTATCGTGGATCAATAATTCACCCCTCCACTTT. Amino acids: CASSLSWINNSPLHF.

In this sample, this clonotype turned up many times. This chain joins TRBV13 and TRBJ1-2; 7 nucleotides align to TRBD1. CDR3 length: 14 residues. Germline CDR1 PRHDT, CDR2 FYEKMQ (reference sequence). V was pared by 3 bases and J by 3 bases, with 4 bases of the junction left unmatched. CDR3 DNA: TGTGCCAGCAGCTTTGGACAGGAGGACTATGGCTACACCTTC. Its translation is CASSFGQEDYGYTF. The variable domain in full, with the rest retrieved from reference TRBV13 and TRBJ1-2, is AAGVIQSPRHLIKEKRETATLKCYPIPRHDTVYWYQQGPGQDPQFLISFYEKMQSDKGSIPDRFSAQQFSDYHSELNMSSLELGDSALYFCASSFGQEDYGYTFGSGTRLTVV.

At least ten counts were recorded for this clonotype. The chain combines TRBV5-1 with TRBJ2-3; TRBD2 might be the D (5 bases). The CDR3 is 14 residues long. Trimming removed 1 base at V and 2 bases at J, with 8 bases between. Germline assignment: CDR1 SGHRS and CDR2 YFSETQ. CDR3 sequence: CASSLTRSTDTQYF. CDR3 nucleotides: TGCGCCAGCAGCTTGACTAGATCCACAGATACGCAGTATTTT.

This chain uses TRBV11-2 with TRBJ1-1; D perhaps matches TRBD1 (6 bases). V lost 5 bases, J lost 4 bases, and 11 bases lay in between. The CDR3 extends over 13 amino acids. Germline V gives CDR1 SGHAT, CDR2 FQNNGV. Here the CDR3 reads CASSPSGATEAFF. The CDR3 DNA reads TGTGCCAGCAGCCCCTCGGGGGCCACTGAAGCTTTCTTT.

This chain connects TRBV5-5 to TRBJ2-2; 7 bases are a match to TRBD1. This CDR3 spans 16 amino acids. Per the germline V gene, CDR1 is SGHKS and CDR2 is YYEKEE (reference sequence). Trimming took 4 bases from V and 5 from J; bases not matched to a gene: 11. The CDR3 DNA sequence: TGTGCCAGCAGCCAAGGGGAGACAGGGAGAACCGGGGAGCTGTTTTTT. This encodes CASSQGETGRTGELFF.

The genes are TRBV9 and TRBJ2-6, with D uncertain. This CDR3 is 14 amino acids long. Germline loops: CDR1 SGDLS, CDR2 YYNGEE. V dropped 0 bases and J dropped 1 base, with 2 bases sitting between them. The CDR3 protein is CASSVDSGANVLTF. CDR3 nucleotides: TGTGCCAGCAGCGTAGATTCTGGGGCCAACGTCCTGACTTTC.

Regarding this clonotype: This likely came from a read error, as a far larger clone is one base away. The chain has TRBV11-3 and TRBJ2-7, with D tentatively TRBD1 or TRBD2 (5 bases each). The CDR3 consists of 14 residues. Germline V gene sequence: CDR1 SGHNT, CDR2 YENEEA. CDR3 loop: CTSSLGPTTYEQYF. The CDR3, as DNA: TGTACCAGCAGCTTGGGACCGACTACCTACGAGCAGTACTTC.

This clonotype was observed at least ten times. The rearrangement links TRBV20-1 to TRBJ2-3; 8 nucleotides line up with TRBD2. Germline-derived CDR1 and CDR2 are DFQATT and SNEGSKA (reference sequence). The V gene end was trimmed by 0 bases and the J gene end by 6 bases; junction bases not matched to a gene: 8. The CDR3 consists of 15 residues. The CDR3 is CSARDDGGADDTQYF. CDR3 bases: TGCAGTGCTAGAGATGACGGGGGGGCCGACGATACGCAGTATTTT.

Ten or more counts support this clonotype. The genes are TRBV28 and TRBJ2-7; 9 nucleotides match TRBD1. The CDR3 spans 15 residues. The J segment lost 3 bases and the V segment lost 4 bases, leaving 7 bases of the junction unmatched. Germline CDR1 MDHEN, CDR2 SYDVKM. CDR3 residues: CASSSGQGLIYEQYF. CDR3 DNA sequence: TGTGCCAGCAGTTCGGGACAGGGATTAATCTACGAGCAGTACTTC.

The chain recombines TRBV27 with TRBJ2-7; tentatively, D is TRBD1 (6 bases). Germline assignment: CDR1 MNHEY and CDR2 SMNVEV (reference sequence). The CDR3 totals 15 residues. V lost 6 bases, J lost 3 bases, and 18 bases lay in between. The CDR3 DNA is TGTGCCAGCAGACTATCACCGGGACACATCTACGAGCAGTACTTC. Translating it yields CASRLSPGHIYEQYF.

This clonotype was counted at least ten times. The rearrangement links TRBV9 to TRBJ2-3; D is ambiguous. Per germline, CDR1 SGDLS and CDR2 YYNGEE. Deletions cut 3 bases from V and 4 bases from J, with 12 bases between. CDR3 size: 14 residues. The CDR3 bases are TGTGCCAGCAGCGACTCCTCGGGTTCAGATACGCAGTATTTT. This encodes CASSDSSGSDTQYF.

The rearrangement uses TRBV7-2 and TRBJ2-7, with 7 bases matching TRBD2. The J segment lost 3 bases and the V segment lost 2 bases, leaving 7 bases of the junction unmatched. The CDR3 totals 15 residues. Germline V gene lookup returns CDR1 SGHTA and CDR2 FQGNSA. The CDR3 DNA is TGTGCCAGCAGCTTAATGGGAGGGCCCCTCTACGAGCAGTACTTC. It specifies CASSLMGGPLYEQYF.

The CDR3 region has the DNA TGTGCCAGCAGCAAGGACAGGGTGGAAAAACTGTTTTTT. This sequence encodes CASSKDRVEKLFF. This chain uses TRBV11-2 with TRBJ1-4, with TRBD1 matching 8 bases. Germline loops: CDR1 SGHAT, CDR2 FQNNGV. Unmatched junction bases numbered 4, after V lost 5 bases and J lost 8 bases. The CDR3 loop spans 13 amino acids. Full variable domain (missing parts from reference TRBV11-2 and TRBJ1-4): EAGVAQSPRYKIIEKRQSVAFWCNPISGHATLYWYQQILGQGPKLLIQFQNNGVVDDSQLPKDRFSAERLKGVDSTLKIQPAKLEDSAVYLCASSKDRVEKLFFGSGTQLSVL.

This clonotype occurred many times. This rearrangement joins TRBV11-3 to TRBJ2-1; D is ambiguous. The germline V and J ends were trimmed by 0 bases and 6 bases, with 6 bases remaining between them. This CDR3 spans 13 amino acids. The germline V gene encodes CDR1 SGHNT and CDR2 YENEEA. The CDR3 coding sequence is TGTGCCAGCAGCTTAGACCGGACCAATGAGCAGTTCTTC. Its protein product is CASSLDRTNEQFF.

This clonotype was recorded many times. The J gene is TRBJ1-1, the V gene TRBV5-1; no clear D gene. This CDR3 has 14 amino acids. Trimming shortened V by 2 bases and J by 0 bases, and 8 bases separated the two germline ends. The V gene's germline CDR1 is SGHRS and CDR2 YFSETQ. The CDR3 coding sequence is TGCGCCAGCAGCTTTTCAGCAATGAACACTGAAGCTTTCTTT. This sequence encodes CASSFSAMNTEAFF.

This clonotype came up many times. The gene calls are TRBV28 and TRBJ2-1, with 7 bases aligning to TRBD2. The V gene end was trimmed by 3 bases and the J gene end by 7 bases; junction bases not matched to a gene: 6. The CDR3 extends over 14 amino acids. CDR1 and CDR2 (germline): MDHEN, SYDVKM. The CDR3 nucleotides read TGTGCCAGCAGTTTTGCGGGAGCGGTAAATGAGCAGTTCTTC. It encodes CASSFAGAVNEQFF.